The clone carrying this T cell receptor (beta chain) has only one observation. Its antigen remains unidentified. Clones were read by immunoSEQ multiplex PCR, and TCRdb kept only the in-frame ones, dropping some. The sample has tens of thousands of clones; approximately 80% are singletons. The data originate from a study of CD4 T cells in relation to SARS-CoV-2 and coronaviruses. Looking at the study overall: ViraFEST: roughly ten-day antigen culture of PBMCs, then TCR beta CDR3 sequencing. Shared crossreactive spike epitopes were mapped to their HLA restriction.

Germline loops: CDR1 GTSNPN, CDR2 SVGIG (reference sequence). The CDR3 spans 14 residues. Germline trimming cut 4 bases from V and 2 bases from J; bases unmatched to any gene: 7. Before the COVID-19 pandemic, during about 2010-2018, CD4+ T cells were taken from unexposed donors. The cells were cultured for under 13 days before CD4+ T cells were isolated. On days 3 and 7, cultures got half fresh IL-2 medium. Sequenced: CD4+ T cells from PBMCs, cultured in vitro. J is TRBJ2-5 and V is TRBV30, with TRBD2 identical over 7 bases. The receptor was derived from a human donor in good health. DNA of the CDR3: TGTGCCTGGATGGCTAGCGGTGATCAAGAGACCCAGTACTTC. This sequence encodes CAWMASGDQETQYF. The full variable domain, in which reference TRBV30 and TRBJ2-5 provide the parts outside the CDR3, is SQTIHQWPATLVQPVGSPLSLECTVEGTSNPNLYWYRQAAGRGLQLLFYSVGIGQISSEVPQNLSASRPQDRQFILSSKKLLLSDSGFYLCAWMASGDQETQYFGPGTRLLVL.